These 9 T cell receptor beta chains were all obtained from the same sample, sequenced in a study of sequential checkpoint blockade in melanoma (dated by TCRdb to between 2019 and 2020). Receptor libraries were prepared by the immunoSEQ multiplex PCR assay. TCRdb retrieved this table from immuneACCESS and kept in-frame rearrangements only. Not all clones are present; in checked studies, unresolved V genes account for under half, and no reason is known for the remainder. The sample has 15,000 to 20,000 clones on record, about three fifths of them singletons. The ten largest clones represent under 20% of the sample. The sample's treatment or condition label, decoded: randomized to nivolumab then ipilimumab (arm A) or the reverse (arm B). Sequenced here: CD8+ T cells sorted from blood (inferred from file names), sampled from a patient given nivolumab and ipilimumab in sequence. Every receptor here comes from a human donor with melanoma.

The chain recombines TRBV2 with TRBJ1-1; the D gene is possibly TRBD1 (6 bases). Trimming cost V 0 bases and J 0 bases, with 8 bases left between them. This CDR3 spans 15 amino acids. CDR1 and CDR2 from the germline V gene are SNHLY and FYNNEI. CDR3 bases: TGTGCCAGCAGTGAAGCCAGGGGATTGAACACTGAAGCTTTCTTT. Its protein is CASSEARGLNTEAFF.

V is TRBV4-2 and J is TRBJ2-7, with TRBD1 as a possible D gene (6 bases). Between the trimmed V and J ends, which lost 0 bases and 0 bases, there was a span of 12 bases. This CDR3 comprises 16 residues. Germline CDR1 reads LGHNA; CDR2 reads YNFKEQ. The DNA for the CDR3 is TGTGCCAGCAGCCAAGACTGGGGGCGGCTCTCCTACGAGCAGTACTTC. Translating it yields CASSQDWGRLSYEQYF.

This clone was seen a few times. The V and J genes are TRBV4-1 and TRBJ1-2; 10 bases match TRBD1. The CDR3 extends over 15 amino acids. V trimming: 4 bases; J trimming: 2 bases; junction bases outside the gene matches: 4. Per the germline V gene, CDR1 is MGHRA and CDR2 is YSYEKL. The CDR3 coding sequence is TGCGCCAGCAGCCTGAGGACAGGGGGGAACTATGGCTACACCTTC. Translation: CASSLRTGGNYGYTF.

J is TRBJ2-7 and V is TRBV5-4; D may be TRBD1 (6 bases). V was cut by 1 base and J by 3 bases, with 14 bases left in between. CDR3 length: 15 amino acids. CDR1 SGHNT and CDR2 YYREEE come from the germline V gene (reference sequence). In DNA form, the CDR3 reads TGTGCCAGCAGCTTGTCTGGGGGCGCGCACTACGAGCAGTACTTC. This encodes CASSLSGGAHYEQYF.

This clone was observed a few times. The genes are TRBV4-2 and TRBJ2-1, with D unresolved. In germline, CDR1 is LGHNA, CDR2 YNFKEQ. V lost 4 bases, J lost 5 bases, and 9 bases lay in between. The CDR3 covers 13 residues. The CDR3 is CASSLFTDNEQFF. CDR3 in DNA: TGTGCCAGCAGCCTCTTCACGGACAATGAGCAGTTCTTC.

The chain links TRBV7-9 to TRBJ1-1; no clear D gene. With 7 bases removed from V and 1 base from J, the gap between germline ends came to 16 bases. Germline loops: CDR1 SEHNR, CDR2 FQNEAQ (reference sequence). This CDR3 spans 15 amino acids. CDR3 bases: TGTGCCAGCATCCTGGTGGGCCGCGAGAACACTGAAGCTTTCTTT. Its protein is CASILVGRENTEAFF.

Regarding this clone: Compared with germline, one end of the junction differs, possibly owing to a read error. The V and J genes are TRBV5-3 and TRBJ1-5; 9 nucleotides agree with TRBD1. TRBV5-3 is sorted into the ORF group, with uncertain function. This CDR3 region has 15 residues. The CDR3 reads CASSLGTGFNQPQHF. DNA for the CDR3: TGTGCCAGCAGCTTGGGGACAGGGTTCAATCAGCCCCAGCATTTT.

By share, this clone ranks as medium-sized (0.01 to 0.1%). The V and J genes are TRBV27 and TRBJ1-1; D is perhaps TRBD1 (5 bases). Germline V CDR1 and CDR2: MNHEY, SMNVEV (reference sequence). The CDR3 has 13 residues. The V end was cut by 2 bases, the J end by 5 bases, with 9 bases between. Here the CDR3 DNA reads TGTGCCAGCAGTTTACCAGGGAGGACTGAAGCTTTCTTT. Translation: CASSLPGRTEAFF.

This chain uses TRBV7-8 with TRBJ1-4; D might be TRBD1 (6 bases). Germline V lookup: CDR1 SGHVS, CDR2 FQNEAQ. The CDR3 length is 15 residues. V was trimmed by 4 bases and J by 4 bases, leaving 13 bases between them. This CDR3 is CASSSTTGFNEKLFF. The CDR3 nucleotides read TGTGCCAGCAGCTCTACGACAGGTTTTAATGAAAAACTGTTTTTT.